The 12 T cell receptor beta chains below all came from one sample that was sequenced in a study of T cell responses to AZD1222 COVID-19 vaccine. Repertoires were generated with immunoSEQ multiplex PCR, while TCRdb's copy carries only in-frame clones and drops some. Here the sample spans more than 140,000 clones, more than 80% being singletons. This sample comprised peripheral blood, obtained on day 0 of MenACWY control vaccination. Source of these receptors: an adult in good health.

The J gene is TRBJ2-2, the V gene TRBV6-5; D not resolved. V shed 6 bases and J shed 1 base, with 9 bases lying between them. This CDR3 is 14 amino acids long. Germline CDR1 MNHEY, CDR2 SVGAGI. The CDR3 coding sequence is TGTGCCAGCAGCTTTGTGGGGAACACCGGGGAGCTGTTTTTT. It codes for CASSFVGNTGELFF.

The chain joins TRBV7-2 to TRBJ1-1, with D maybe TRBD1 (5 bases). The CDR3 has 12 residues. V was shortened by 8 bases and J by 3 bases, with 10 bases between the two germline ends. Germline CDR1 SGHTA, CDR2 FQGNSA. The CDR3 region is CASGGTYTEAFF. The CDR3 DNA is TGTGCCAGCGGGGGGACTTACACTGAAGCTTTCTTT.

The chain uses TRBV29-1 and TRBJ2-5, with 9 bases that match TRBD2. Trimming removed 4 bases from V and 3 bases from J; junction bases left unmatched: 12. The CDR3 runs 16 residues. CDR1 is SQVTM, CDR2 ANQGSEA, per germline. The CDR3 is CSVGGLAGTSEETQYF. CDR3 sequence (DNA): TGCAGCGTTGGTGGGCTAGCGGGGACTTCTGAAGAGACCCAGTACTTC.

The V call is TRBV27, the J call TRBJ2-7; TRBD1 aligns across 7 bases. With V trimmed by 3 bases and J by 3 bases, 14 bases remained unmatched. Germline-derived CDR1 and CDR2 are MNHEY and SMNVEV (reference sequence). This CDR3 is 17 amino acids long. The CDR3 loop is CASSFSIRVPGGYEQYF. CDR3 DNA sequence: TGTGCCAGCAGTTTTTCGATAAGGGTCCCAGGGGGCTACGAGCAGTACTTC.

The chain is built from TRBV18 and TRBJ1-3; no definite D call. V lost 4 bases to trimming and J lost 4 bases, with 5 bases between them. CDR3 length: 12 residues. Per the germline V gene, CDR1 is KGHSH and CDR2 is LQKENI. In DNA, the CDR3 is TGTGCCAGCTCACTCTCGGGAAACACCATATATTTT. Translation gives CASSLSGNTIYF.

The rearrangement links TRBV5-6 to TRBJ1-3, with D perhaps TRBD1 (5 bases). Germline CDR1 is SGHDT and CDR2 is YYEEEE. With 0 bases removed from V and 2 bases from J, the gap between germline ends came to 12 bases. This CDR3 has 16 amino acids. The CDR3 spells CASSLEIGVTGNTIYF. The CDR3 coding sequence is TGTGCCAGCAGCTTGGAAATAGGGGTGACTGGAAACACCATATATTTT.

The chain couples TRBV6-5 to TRBJ2-1; weak D call: TRBD1 (5 bases). Deletions cut 2 bases from V and 10 bases from J, with 12 bases between. The CDR3 has 13 amino acids. Germline V gene data show CDR1 as MNHEY and CDR2 as SVGAGI. As DNA, the CDR3 is TGTGCCAGCAGTTACGGGGCCTGGGGAGAGCAGTTCTTC. It yields the protein CASSYGAWGEQFF.

V gene TRBV7-9 combines with J gene TRBJ1-2; TRBD1 agrees at 7 bases. V lost 2 bases to trimming and J lost 6 bases; unmatched junction nucleotides: 6. Germline V gene data show CDR1 as SEHNR and CDR2 as FQNEAQ (reference sequence). The CDR3 has 14 amino acids. The CDR3 loop reads CASSLRQGVDGYTF. DNA of the CDR3: TGTGCCAGCAGCTTAAGACAGGGTGTGGATGGCTACACCTTC. Full variable domain (outside the CDR3, taken from reference TRBV7-9 and TRBJ1-2): DTGVSQNPRHKITKRGQNVTFRCDPISEHNRLYWYRQTLGQGPEFLTYFQNEAQLEKSRLLSDRFSAERPKGSFSTLEIQRTEQGDSAMYLCASSLRQGVDGYTFGSGTRLTVV.

The rearrangement links TRBV11-2 to TRBJ2-7; 7 nucleotides match TRBD2. This CDR3 region has 16 residues. The germline V gene has CDR1 SGHAT and CDR2 FQNNGV. V trimming: 3 bases; J trimming: 1 base; junction bases outside the gene matches: 9. DNA for the CDR3: TGTGCCAGCAGCTTGGGTGCGGGGGTCCTTTCCTACGAGCAGTACTTC. Translating gives CASSLGAGVLSYEQYF.

The gene calls are TRBV27 and TRBJ2-3, with unresolved D. Germline CDR1 reads MNHEY; CDR2 reads SMNVEV (reference sequence). This CDR3 has 14 residues. V was trimmed by 9 bases and J by 0 bases, leaving 13 bases between them. This chain's CDR3 is CASSSVLSTDTQYF. In DNA, the CDR3 is TGTGCCAGTAGCTCCGTACTAAGCACAGATACGCAGTATTTT.

The sample holds a few counts of this clone. The chain combines TRBV5-1 with TRBJ1-5, with 7 bases identical to TRBD1. Germline V gene sequence: CDR1 SGHRS, CDR2 YFSETQ. The CDR3 loop spans 15 amino acids. J gave up 3 bases and V 4 bases, and 7 bases lay outside the gene matches. As DNA, the CDR3 is TGCGCCAGCAGCGCGGGGACAGCCCCCAATCAGCCCCAGCATTTT. Translation gives CASSAGTAPNQPQHF.

This clone was detected only a few times. V usage is TRBV7-2 and J usage is TRBJ1-1, with 11 bases identical to TRBD1. The germline CDR1 and CDR2 sequences are SGHTA and FQGNSA. The CDR3 is made up of 14 amino acids. J was trimmed by 4 bases and V by 4 bases; bases with no gene match: 2. CDR3 sequence: CASSWGQGGTEAFF. In DNA, the CDR3 is TGTGCCAGCAGCTGGGGACAGGGGGGCACTGAAGCTTTCTTT.